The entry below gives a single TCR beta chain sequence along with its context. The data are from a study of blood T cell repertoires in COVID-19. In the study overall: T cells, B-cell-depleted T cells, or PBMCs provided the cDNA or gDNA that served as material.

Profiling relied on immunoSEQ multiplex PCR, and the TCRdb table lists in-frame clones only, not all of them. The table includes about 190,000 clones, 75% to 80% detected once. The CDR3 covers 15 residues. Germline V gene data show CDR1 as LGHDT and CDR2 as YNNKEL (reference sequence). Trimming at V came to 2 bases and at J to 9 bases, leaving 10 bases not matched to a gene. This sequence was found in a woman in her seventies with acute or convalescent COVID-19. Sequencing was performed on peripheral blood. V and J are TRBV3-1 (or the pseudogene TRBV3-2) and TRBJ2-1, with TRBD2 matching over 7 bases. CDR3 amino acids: CASSQPTSRSGEQFF. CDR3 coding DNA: TGTGCCAGCAGCCAACCGACTAGCAGGTCCGGTGAGCAGTTCTTC.